The clone carrying this T cell receptor beta chain came up a few times. What it binds is not known. These data come from a study of blood T cells in healthy people across ages. Study results and limitations: Estimated diversity, derived from one million T cells, was regarded as an underestimate. Strong correlation existed between TCR beta diversity and naive T cell percentage.

The authors ran a second PCR of roughly 6 to 12 cycles using a sample-barcoded 5' primer and a J-beta primer mix. TCRdb reprocessed the 5' RACE reads via MiXCR and lists one record per CDR3 protein. Here the sample spans around 1,600,000 distinct CDR3 sequences, approximately 43% being singletons. Donors ranged from about 6 to 90 years old and were healthy Caucasians in Russia. Each sample yielded at least 5.5 micrograms of PBMC total RNA. This TCR was sampled from a woman between 18 and 30 years old in good health. The sample taken for sequencing was blood.

This chain's CDR3 is CASSYTTGEGEQYF. CDR3 sequence (DNA): TGCGCCAGCAGCTACACGACAGGGGAGGGCGAGCAGTACTTC. This chain connects TRBV5-1 to TRBJ2-7; tentative D call: TRBD1 (8 bases). The CDR3 length is 14 residues. V lost 3 bases to trimming and J lost 6 bases, with 16 bases between them. In germline, CDR1 is SGHRS, CDR2 YFSETQ.